This TCR beta chain was retrieved from a study of blood T cells in healthy people across ages (dated by TCRdb to between 2014 and 2016). Broadly, across the study: In model experiments, roughly one uniquely barcoded TCR beta cDNA molecule per two T cells was captured by template switching. Using deep sequencing normalized with unique cDNA molecular identifiers, the study measured how TCR beta repertoire diversity changes with age. Four age groups were formed from the donors: young (average 16 years), middle-aged (around 37), aged (62) and long-lived (roughly 88). To avoid experimental bias, donors of different ages were randomly spread across the sequencing lanes. For two donors (one aged 18 to 30 and one aged 80 or older), the study analyzed two additional independent replicas of 1 million unique cDNA reads from the same blood draw. General conclusions and limits of the study: Observed TCR beta diversity per million T cells fell roughly linearly with age, and a significant reduction was already apparent by age about 43. Donor CMV infection status was unknown, potentially confounding age-related changes in expanded clonotypes. Since profiling was done on bulk unsorted PBMCs, naive and antigen-experienced compartments could not be conclusively compared. The percentage of naive T cells measured by flow cytometry correlated strongly with observed TCR beta diversity. Total diversity estimates from one million sequenced T cells were considered lower bounds and underestimates. Compared with the aged group, more naive CD4+ T cells, fewer expanded clones and increased TCR diversity were shown by the long-lived group, suggesting age selection.

CDR1 is given as SGHRS and CDR2 as YFSETQ, both from the germline V gene. At the junction V is shortened by 4 bases and J by 1 base; bases outside the gene matches: 4. There are 17 amino acids in the CDR3, from cysteine to phenylalanine inclusive. Here the CDR3 DNA is all that survives: 51 bases in frame from base 1. Donors were 39 systemically healthy Caucasian individuals from Russia aged about 6 to 100 years. About 10 milliliters of peripheral blood were drawn from each donor into EDTA-treated Vacutainer tubes. Ficoll-Paque density-gradient centrifugation was used to isolate PBMCs, with at least 6.5 million obtained per sample. Trizol reagent was used to extract total RNA from PBMCs, with at least 5 micrograms per sample. For every donor, flow cytometry on a PBMC aliquot measured the percentage of naive CD45RAhigh/CD27high T cells. The protocol used for the library was 5' RACE. TCRdb lists the instrument as Illumina HiSeq 2500. A second PCR of about 6 to 11 cycles was run with a J-beta primer mix and a sample-barcoded 5' primer. A unique molecular identifier was introduced onto each TCR beta cDNA molecule by a template-switch 5' adaptor carrying 12 random nucleotides. At least 3 million CDR3-containing paired-end reads were obtained from each sample. All of the RNA was converted into first-strand cDNA using the Mint cDNA synthesis kit, with a TRBC-specific oligonucleotide serving as the primer. Following uracil-DNA glycosylase treatment, all cDNA underwent a first 18-cycle PCR with the universal primers M1SS and BC2_uni_R. As for the authors' bioinformatics: Each sample was normalized by randomly selecting 1 million high-quality reads, each carrying a distinct molecular identifier. Reads sharing molecular identifiers were discarded rather than binned into consensus sequences. CDR3 identification, clonotype clustering and error correction used MiTCR with a Q25 quality threshold and the strictest error-elimination algorithm. A nonparametric unseen species model with Euler transformation was used to estimate a lower bound on total TCR beta diversity. TCRdb reprocessing: public reads trimmed at Q25 with fastp, clones called with MiXCR, in-frame beta chains kept. Rows are unified per CDR3 protein, each entry keeping the most common DNA and genes. The V and J calls and clone size come from TCRdb's table, not from the authors' own analysis. The sample profile shows around 620,000 distinct CDR3 sequences; 25% to 30% of them were found once. The ten most abundant clones make up around 20% of the sample.

A word on this clonotype: Its antigen is unknown. The input lacks base qualities; no much larger clone sits a single base away.

The sequencing input was blood. The chain couples TRBV5-1 to TRBJ2-6, with 11 middle bases fitting TRBD2. This sequence originates from a woman aged 70 to 79 in good health. The CDR3 region reads CASSPRTSGSGANVLTF. At the DNA level, the sequence is TGCGCCAGCAGCCCCAGGACTAGCGGGTCTGGGGCCAACGTCCTGACTTTC.